This T cell receptor (beta chain) was identified during a study of shared clonotypes between healthy human individuals. Study results and limitations: Estimated richness values were generally larger in naive subsets than in memory subsets. The low donor count limited represented genetic and exposure-history diversity.

Only in-frame clones appear in the TCRdb table, and some are missing; sequencing was by immunoSEQ multiplex PCR. Counted here are around 1.4 million clones, just under 99% occurring once; the ten biggest clones make up approximately 0.38%. The CDR3 is made up of 14 amino acids. Trimming pared 1 base from V and 11 bases from J, leaving 16 bases between. Germline CDR1 reads SGHRS; CDR2 reads YFSETQ. Worth noting for this clone: Its specificity is not known.

Sequences were obtained from naive CD4+ T cells sorted from blood. Sample subset: CD45RA+ positively selected. The TCR was taken from a man under 40 in good health. The chain joins TRBV5-1 to TRBJ2-4; TRBD1 might be the D (6 bases). The CDR3 region has the DNA TGCGCCAGCAGCTTGCACCGGGACATCGGTGTTCAGTACTTC. The encoded protein is CASSLHRDIGVQYF.